This TCR beta chain was sequenced for a study of T cell responses to AZD1222 COVID-19 vaccine. Study-level results: White British donors predominated, females outnumbered males, and clonal diversity was possibly underestimated.

Method: immunoSEQ multiplex PCR; TCRdb's copy keeps in-frame clones and lacks some. This sample carries just under 35,000 clones, 85% to 90% of them seen once, and the ten largest clones take about 7%. Note on this clone: Its antigen is not identified.

After removal of 5 bases from V and 0 bases from J, the junction contained 3 bases not matched to a gene. CDR1 is SGHTA, CDR2 FQGNSA, per germline. The CDR3 contains 14 residues. The chain recombines TRBV7-2 with TRBJ2-7; 8 nucleotides agree with TRBD2. Sample: peripheral blood, taken on day 0 of AZD1222 vaccination. The TCR originated in an adult in good health. The CDR3 DNA sequence: TGTGCCAGCAGCGGTAGCGGGAACTCCTACGAGCAGTACTTC. Amino acid sequence: CASSGSGNSYEQYF.